This is a list of T cell receptor beta chains from one sample in a study of T-cell reconstitution after alpha-beta-depleted transplantation in children. MiXCR was run by TCRdb on the PCR reads, yielding one entry per CDR3 protein. The sample contains around 250,000 distinct CDR3 sequences, approximately 9.6% of which appear only once. Source: PBMCs from the stem cell graft donor, taken from the stem cell graft. The receptors come from a human donor who donated a stem cell graft to a child with SCID. The conserved cysteine and the conserved F or W are not part of the CDR3 here. Each record gives: J gene, V gene, CDR3 protein.

J: TRBJ2-1; V: TRBV7-6; CDR3: ASSLATGLAVNEQF
J: TRBJ2-2; V: TRBV27; CDR3: ASSLSSGLLNTGELF
J: TRBJ2-5; V: TRBV13; CDR3: ASSLRVRGETQY
J: TRBJ1-2; V: TRBV12-3/TRBV12-4; CDR3: ASSLVGWDRDYGYT
J: TRBJ2-7; V: TRBV10-3; CDR3: AISEFGYEQY
J: TRBJ1-1; V: TRBV29-1; CDR3: SVATKLGTTEAF
J: TRBJ2-5; V: TRBV6-2/TRBV6-3; CDR3: ASSIPSTGGETQY
J: TRBJ1-2; V: TRBV5-1; CDR3: ASSLALLSPDSPNYGYT
J: TRBJ2-2; V: TRBV15; CDR3: ATSRVARWDELAGELF
J: TRBJ2-7; V: TRBV9; CDR3: ASSGSGTGYEQY
J: TRBJ1-2; V: TRBV5-5; CDR3: ASSLGGDGIYGYT
J: TRBJ2-2; V: TRBV20-1; CDR3: SATGESVKNTGELF
J: TRBJ2-1; V: TRBV5-5; CDR3: ASSLQGLSSYNEQF
J: TRBJ1-5; V: TRBV15; CDR3: ATSRDDVTLNQPQH
J: TRBJ2-2; V: TRBV5-6; CDR3: ASSEDGNTGELF
J: TRBJ2-7; V: TRBV5-1; CDR3: ASSLSGTSGVYEQY
J: TRBJ1-6; V: TRBV20-1; CDR3: SARDVAGTGNSPLH
J: TRBJ1-5; V: TRBV16; CDR3: ASSPEGGQPQH
J: TRBJ2-7; V: TRBV20-1; CDR3: SARDTSGVSRYEQY
J: TRBJ1-2; V: TRBV20-1; CDR3: SAPAGTGGSGDYGYT
J: TRBJ2-1; V: TRBV7-9; CDR3: ASRLDRGPSYNEQF
J: TRBJ2-1; V: TRBV11-1; CDR3: ASRSGWSYNEQF
J: TRBJ2-1; V: TRBV5-1; CDR3: ASSLPERTSGGPYGEQF
J: TRBJ2-5; V: TRBV5-1; CDR3: ASSLGSRTEETQY
J: TRBJ2-5; V: TRBV5-1; CDR3: ASSTGLARETQY
J: TRBJ2-5; V: TRBV5-6; CDR3: ATSRAGVQETQY
J: TRBJ2-1; V: TRBV3-1; CDR3: ASSSDRGEQF
J: TRBJ2-1; V: TRBV5-1; CDR3: ASSLGPQGTNEQF
J: TRBJ2-1; V: TRBV11-2; CDR3: ASSQSGQSYNEQF
J: TRBJ2-3; V: TRBV12-3/TRBV12-4; CDR3: ASSRTLLAGDTDTQY
J: TRBJ2-1; V: TRBV6-4; CDR3: ASSFQGGGGNEQF
J: TRBJ1-1; V: TRBV6-5; CDR3: ASSYRGGLNTEAF
J: TRBJ2-2; V: TRBV10-3; CDR3: AISESGVTGELF